A selection of T cell receptor beta chains follows, all from one sample in a study of identifying expanded T cells in peripheral blood. TCRdb's copy holds only in-frame clones and misses some; the assay was immunoSEQ multiplex PCR. The sample comprises 84,000 or so clones, approximately 90% of which are singletons, and 7.3% rests with the top ten. Sequenced sample: blood. These receptors all stem from a person aged 18 to 70 in good health. CDR3s leave out the opening cysteine and the closing phenylalanine or tryptophan. The order of the fields is V gene, CDR3 protein.

V gene: TRBV29-1
CDR3 protein: SVGGIGGISSYEQY

V gene: TRBV4-3
CDR3 protein: ASSQELARSGIPHEQY

V gene: TRBV14
CDR3 protein: ASSSPQGWYGYT

V gene: TRBV12-2
CDR3 protein: ASGRGGYLTDTQY

V gene: TRBV7-9
CDR3 protein: ASSDSSGNTIY

V gene: TRBV13
CDR3 protein: ASSFERATEAF

V gene: TRBV7-2
CDR3 protein: ASSLDPSIFYEQY

V gene: TRBV5-4
CDR3 protein: ASSLVQGAIITGANVLT

V gene: TRBV12-5
CDR3 protein: ASGFEGSEKLF

V gene: TRBV7-2
CDR3 protein: ASSLDLNYGYT

V gene: TRBV5-1
CDR3 protein: ASSLQGRGNYGYT

V gene: TRBV7-6
CDR3 protein: ASSLGGVATNEKLF

V gene: TRBV7-9
CDR3 protein: ASSSDSYVQY

V gene: TRBV7-3
CDR3 protein: ASTSRVTNTEAF

V gene: TRBV6-5
CDR3 protein: ASSRTRSGYNEQF

V gene: TRBV19
CDR3 protein: ASSIKETQY

V gene: TRBV18
CDR3 protein: ASSPGVGGNQPQH

V gene: TRBV6-1
CDR3 protein: ASRRGNSPLH

V gene: TRBV30
CDR3 protein: AWSLLSDTEAF